This TCR beta chain was obtained from a study of cytomegalovirus exposure and HLA in healthy donors. Whole-study findings and limits: Later analysis suggested links between common viral pathogens and several top significant clusters. Confirmation in vitro established that a few CMV-associated chains were specific for CMV antigens. The authors enumerated over 150 TCR beta chains as linked to cytomegalovirus.

This PCR relied on a set of 60 Vbeta primers and 13 Jbeta primers. Assay used: immunoSEQ multiplex PCR; TCRdb lists only in-frame clones, some missing. The sample has under 150,000 clones, 60% to 70% seen once. This clone was observed a handful of times. Antigen specificity is unknown. Sequencing used PBMCs. This TCR came from a woman aged 40 to 50 in good health and CMV-seropositive.

The DNA for the CDR3 is TGTGCCAGCAGCGTAGGAGGAGGAAACACCATATATTTT. Its translation is CASSVGGGNTIYF. The chain has TRBV9 and TRBJ1-3; D unresolved. V was clipped by 0 bases and J by 4 bases, with 5 bases between them. The CDR3 has 13 amino acids. The germline V gene encodes CDR1 SGDLS and CDR2 YYNGEE.